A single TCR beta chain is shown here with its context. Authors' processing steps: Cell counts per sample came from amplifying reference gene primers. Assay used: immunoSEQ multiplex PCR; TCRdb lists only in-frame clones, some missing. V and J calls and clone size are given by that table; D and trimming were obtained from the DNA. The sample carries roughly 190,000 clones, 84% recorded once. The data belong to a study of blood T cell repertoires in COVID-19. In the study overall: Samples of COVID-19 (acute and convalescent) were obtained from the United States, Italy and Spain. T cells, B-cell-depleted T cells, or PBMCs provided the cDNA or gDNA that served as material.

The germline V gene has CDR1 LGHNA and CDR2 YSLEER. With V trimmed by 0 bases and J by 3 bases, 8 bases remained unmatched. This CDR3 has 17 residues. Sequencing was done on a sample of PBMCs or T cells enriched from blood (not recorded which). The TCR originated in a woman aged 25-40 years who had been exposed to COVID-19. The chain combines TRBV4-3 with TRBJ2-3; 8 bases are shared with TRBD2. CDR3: CASSQEIGTGGTDTQYF. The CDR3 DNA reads TGCGCCAGCAGCCAAGAAATCGGGACGGGGGGGACAGATACGCAGTATTTT.